These 17 T cell receptor beta chains originate from one sample sequenced in a study of shared clonotypes between healthy human individuals. Naivety among CD8 cells was defined by CD45RO negativity and positive CCR7 selection, thereby excluding terminally differentiated effector memory CD45RA+ cells. The assay was immunoSEQ multiplex PCR, and TCRdb's table has in-frame clones only and misses some. The table lists more than 2 million clones, about 95% of them singletons, with about 1.1% in the top ten. The sample consisted of naive CD8+ T cells sorted from blood. These TCRs come from a man aged 18 to 35 in good health.

CDR3 nucleotide sequence: TGTGCCAGTAGTACCCCAACCGGGACTTGGGCCCCCACCGGGGAGCTGTTTTTT. This sequence encodes CASSTPTGTWAPTGELFF. The chain combines TRBV19 with TRBJ2-2; tentative D call: TRBD2 (6 bases). V dropped 4 bases and J dropped 4 bases, with 22 bases sitting between them. The CDR3 spans 18 residues. CDR1 is LNHDA, CDR2 SQIVND, per germline (reference sequence).

The chain is built from TRBV30 and TRBJ2-2; 9 bases match TRBD1. The CDR3 has 20 amino acids. Germline CDR1 GTSNPN, CDR2 SVGIG (reference sequence). Trimming cost V 0 bases and J 7 bases; bases outside gene matches: 21. The CDR3 DNA sequence: TGTGCCTGGAGTGTAAGGAACCGGGACAGGGCCCGCCCAAATGTCGGGGAGCTGTTTTTT. Amino acid sequence: CAWSVRNRDRARPNVGELFF.

Note on this clone: This same CDR3 is encoded by further DNA sequences in the sample. The chain combines TRBV6-5 with TRBJ2-7; TRBD1 matches at 9 bases. V lost 5 bases and J lost 4; bases outside the gene matches: 3. The CDR3 runs 13 residues. CDR1 is MNHEY and CDR2 is SVGAGI in the germline V gene. Here the CDR3 reads CASSAGTGYEQYF. The CDR3 DNA reads as TGTGCCAGCAGTGCCGGGACAGGGTACGAGCAGTACTTC.

This chain links TRBV11-2 with TRBJ2-4; possible D gene TRBD1, 5 bases. The ends were cut back, 3 bases at V and 3 bases at J, with 18 bases in the middle. Germline V gives CDR1 SGHAT, CDR2 FQNNGV. The CDR3 covers 17 residues. CDR3: CASSFFAGPLGKNIQYF. The CDR3 DNA sequence: TGTGCCAGCAGCTTTTTCGCAGGGCCCCTAGGCAAAAACATTCAGTACTTC.

The chain has TRBV5-1 and TRBJ2-3; no clear D gene. The CDR3 spans 16 residues. Germline lookup yields CDR1 SGHRS and CDR2 YFSETQ. V was cut by 2 bases and J by 4 bases, with 17 bases left in between. DNA of the CDR3: TGCGCCAGCAGCTTTGATATCGACCTGGGTTCAGATACGCAGTATTTT. Translated: CASSFDIDLGSDTQYF.

This clone was seen just once. The chain links TRBV7-2 to TRBJ2-7; TRBD2 matches at 7 bases. The CDR3 runs 13 residues. Per the germline V gene, CDR1 is SGHTA and CDR2 is FQGNSA. The trim removed 6 bases at V and 6 bases at J, leaving 8 bases unmatched. CDR3 sequence reads: CASRPTGTTEQYF. As DNA, the CDR3 is TGTGCCAGCAGGCCAACCGGGACTACCGAGCAGTACTTC.

With respect to this clone: Other DNA sequences from this sample encode an identical CDR3 as well. The chain links TRBV6-1 to TRBJ2-7; D gene unclear. This CDR3 comprises 13 residues. V dropped 4 bases and J dropped 0 bases, with 7 bases sitting between them. The germline V gene encodes CDR1 MNHNS and CDR2 SASEGT. The CDR3 protein is CASSVLLSYEQYF. The CDR3 bases are TGTGCCAGCAGTGTTCTCCTCTCCTACGAGCAGTACTTC.

The gene calls are TRBV27 and TRBJ1-1, with TRBD1 as a possible D gene (5 bases). This CDR3 is built from 12 residues. The germline V gene encodes CDR1 MNHEY and CDR2 SMNVEV (reference sequence). V was shortened by 6 bases and J by 5 bases, with 10 bases between the two germline ends. The CDR3 region has the DNA TGTGCCAGCAGCATGCCAGGGACTGAAGCTTTCTTT. This encodes CASSMPGTEAFF.

The chain joins TRBV5-1 to TRBJ1-1; D is unresolved. V lost 0 bases and J 0 bases, leaving 12 bases between the germline ends. The V gene's germline CDR1 is SGHRS and CDR2 YFSETQ. The CDR3 has 16 residues. This chain's CDR3 is CASSLDRITMNTEAFF. CDR3 in DNA: TGCGCCAGCAGCTTGGACAGAATTACCATGAACACTGAAGCTTTCTTT.

This sequence joins TRBV30 and TRBJ1-4; D gene ambiguous. The CDR3 covers 12 residues. Trimming left V 2 bases short and J 5 bases short, with 6 bases between. CDR1 and CDR2 from the germline V gene are GTSNPN and SVGIG (reference sequence). The CDR3 reads CAWSRVNEKLFF. The CDR3 coding sequence is TGTGCCTGGAGTAGGGTCAATGAAAAACTGTTTTTT. Combining the CDR3 with reference TRBV30 and TRBJ1-4 gives the whole variable domain SQTIHQWPATLVQPVGSPLSLECTVEGTSNPNLYWYRQAAGRGLQLLFYSVGIGQISSEVPQNLSASRPQDRQFILSSKKLLLSDSGFYLCAWSRVNEKLFFGSGTQLSVL.

The rearrangement links TRBV4-3 to TRBJ2-1, with D possibly matching TRBD1 (6 bases). In germline, CDR1 is LGHNA, CDR2 YSLEER. The CDR3 is 17 amino acids. Trimming shortened V by 1 base and J by 3 bases, and 16 bases separated the two germline ends. CDR3 amino acids: CASSQGATGVSYNEQFF. The CDR3 DNA sequence: TGCGCCAGCAGCCAAGGGGCGACAGGAGTTAGCTACAATGAGCAGTTCTTC.

The rearrangement links TRBV4-1 to TRBJ2-7; D possibly corresponds to TRBD1 (6 bases). Germline loops: CDR1 MGHRA, CDR2 YSYEKL. CDR3 size: 16 residues. Trimming took 0 bases from V and 2 from J, leaving 14 bases between them. In DNA, the CDR3 is TGCGCCAGCAGCCAAGACTCCCAGGGGCGGGCCTACGAGCAGTACTTC. It codes for CASSQDSQGRAYEQYF.

The chain joins TRBV28 to TRBJ2-3; tentatively, D is TRBD1 or TRBD2 (6 bases each). The V end lost 7 bases, the J end lost 5 bases, and 16 bases lay between the germline ends. The CDR3 has 14 residues. In germline, CDR1 is MDHEN, CDR2 SYDVKM. The CDR3 sequence is CASKDSGAGDTQYF. The CDR3 DNA is TGTGCCAGCAAAGATTCGGGGGCGGGAGATACGCAGTATTTT.

In regard to this clone: Other DNA sequences in this sample translate to the same CDR3. This chain links TRBV7-6 with TRBJ1-4; D remains unclear. The CDR3 spans 12 residues. Germline V lookup: CDR1 SGHVS, CDR2 FNYEAQ. Between the trimmed V and J ends, which lost 5 bases and 8 bases, there was a span of 9 bases. The CDR3 spells CASSPEGEKLFF. The CDR3 DNA reads TGTGCCAGCAGCCCCGAAGGGGAAAAACTGTTTTTT.

This chain links TRBV19 with TRBJ2-7, with D tentatively TRBD1 (6 bases). The ends were cut back, 3 bases at V and 6 bases at J, with 12 bases in the middle. The germline V gene has CDR1 LNHDA and CDR2 SQIVND (reference sequence). The CDR3 spans 13 residues. CDR3 amino acids: CASSITGRSEQYF. For the CDR3, the DNA is TGTGCCAGTAGTATTACAGGGCGGTCCGAGCAGTACTTC.

The CDR3 sequence: CASSSSRVSSYNEQFF. CDR3 in DNA: TGTGCCAGCAGCTCATCCAGGGTAAGCTCCTACAATGAGCAGTTCTTC. The chain has TRBV11-3 and TRBJ2-1; D is perhaps TRBD1 (5 bases). From germline, CDR1 is SGHNT and CDR2 YENEEA. The CDR3 extends over 16 amino acids. V lost 4 bases, J lost 0 bases, and 13 bases lay in between.

V usage is TRBV28 and J usage is TRBJ2-7; 9 nucleotides match TRBD1. There are 16 residues in the CDR3. Germline lookup yields CDR1 MDHEN and CDR2 SYDVKM. V lost 6 bases and J lost 2; bases outside the gene matches: 11. This CDR3 reads CASSLDGQGFPYEQYF. The CDR3 DNA sequence: TGTGCCAGCAGCCTTGACGGACAGGGGTTTCCCTACGAGCAGTACTTC.